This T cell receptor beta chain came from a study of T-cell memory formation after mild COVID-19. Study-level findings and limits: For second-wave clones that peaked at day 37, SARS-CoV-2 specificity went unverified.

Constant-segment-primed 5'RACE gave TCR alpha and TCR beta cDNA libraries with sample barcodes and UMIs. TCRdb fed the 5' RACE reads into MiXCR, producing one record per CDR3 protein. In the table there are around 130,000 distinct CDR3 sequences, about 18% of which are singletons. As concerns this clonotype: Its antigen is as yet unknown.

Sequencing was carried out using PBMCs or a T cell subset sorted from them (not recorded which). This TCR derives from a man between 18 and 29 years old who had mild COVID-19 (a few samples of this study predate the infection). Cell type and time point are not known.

As DNA, the CDR3 is TGTGCCAGCAGCCGAAACAGCGGGGGGGGCACAGATACGCAGTATTTT. Translated: CASSRNSGGGTDTQYF. The V call is TRBV7-2, the J call TRBJ2-3; 10 bases map to TRBD2. The CDR3 runs 16 residues. Germline CDR1 and CDR2: SGHTA and FQGNSA. V was clipped by 5 bases and J by 1 base; unmatched bases: 6.